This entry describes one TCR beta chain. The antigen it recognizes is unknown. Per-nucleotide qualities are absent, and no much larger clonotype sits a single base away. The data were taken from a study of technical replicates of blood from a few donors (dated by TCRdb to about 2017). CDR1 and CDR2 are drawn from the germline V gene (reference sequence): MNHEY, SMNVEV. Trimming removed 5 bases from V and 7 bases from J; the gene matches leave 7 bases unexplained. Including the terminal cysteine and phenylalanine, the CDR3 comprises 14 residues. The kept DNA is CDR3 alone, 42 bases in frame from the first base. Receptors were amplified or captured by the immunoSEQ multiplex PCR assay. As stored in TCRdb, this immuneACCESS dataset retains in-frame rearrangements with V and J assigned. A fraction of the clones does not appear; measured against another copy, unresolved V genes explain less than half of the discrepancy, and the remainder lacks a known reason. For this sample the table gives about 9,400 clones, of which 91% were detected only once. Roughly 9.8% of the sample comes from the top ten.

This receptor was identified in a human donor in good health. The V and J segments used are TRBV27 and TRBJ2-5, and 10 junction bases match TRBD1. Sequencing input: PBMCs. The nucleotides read TGTGCCAGCAGTCCGGGACAGGGGTTTGTGACCCAGTACTTC. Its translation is CASSPGQGFVTQYF.